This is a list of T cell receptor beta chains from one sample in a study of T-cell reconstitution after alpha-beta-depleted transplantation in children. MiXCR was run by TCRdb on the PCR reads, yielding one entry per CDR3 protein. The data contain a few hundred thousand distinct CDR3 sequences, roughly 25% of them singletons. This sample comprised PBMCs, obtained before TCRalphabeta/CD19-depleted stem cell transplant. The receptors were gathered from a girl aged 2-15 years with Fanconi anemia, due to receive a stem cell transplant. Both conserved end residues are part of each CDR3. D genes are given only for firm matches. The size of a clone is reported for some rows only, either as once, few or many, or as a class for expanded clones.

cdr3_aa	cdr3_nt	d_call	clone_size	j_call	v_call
CASSPLDEQFF	TGTGCCAGCTCACCTTTGGATGAGCAGTTCTTC	.	many	TRBJ2-1	TRBV18
CSATGSMNTEAFF	TGCAGTGCTACTGGCAGCATGAACACTGAAGCTTTCTTT	.	.	TRBJ1-1	TRBV20-1
CASSLQGALDEQFF	TGTGCCAGCAGCTTACAGGGGGCGTTAGATGAGCAGTTCTTC	TRBD1	.	TRBJ2-1	TRBV11-2
CSARDRRRGGMNTEAFF	TGCAGTGCTAGAGACCGCCGTCGCGGGGGGATGAACACTGAAGCTTTCTTT	.	many	TRBJ1-1	TRBV20-1
CSARFSGAHEQYF	TGCAGTGCTAGATTCTCAGGGGCCCACGAGCAGTACTTC	.	.	TRBJ2-7	TRBV20-1
CASSPATSGAYEQYF	TGTGCCAGCTCACCTGCGACTAGCGGAGCCTACGAGCAGTACTTC	TRBD2	.	TRBJ2-7	TRBV18
CSARTRRGLSYEQYF	TGCAGTGCTAGGACACGGAGGGGCTTATCCTACGAGCAGTACTTC	.	many	TRBJ2-7	TRBV20-1
CASSFLRGDTQYF	TGTGCCAGCAGCTTTCTTAGGGGAGATACGCAGTATTTT	.	.	TRBJ2-3	TRBV11-3
CSARLSGRSLRETQYF	TGCAGTGCTCGCCTATCGGGGCGGTCCCTTCGAGAGACCCAGTACTTC	.	.	TRBJ2-5	TRBV20-1
CASSLYPPGQQKETQYF	TGTGCCAGCAGCCTATATCCCCCGGGACAGCAAAAAGAGACCCAGTACTTC	TRBD1	few	TRBJ2-5	TRBV11-2
CASSATRGFSYEQYF	TGTGCCAGCAGTGCTACCCGGGGCTTCTCCTACGAGCAGTACTTC	.	few	TRBJ2-7	TRBV28
CASRDHTGTEAFF	TGTGCCAGCAGAGACCACACGGGCACTGAAGCTTTCTTT	.	many	TRBJ1-1	TRBV12-3/TRBV12-4
CASSGRGGNTIYF	TGTGCCAGCAGTGGCAGGGGAGGAAACACCATATATTTT	.	few	TRBJ1-3	TRBV2
CASSLGPGGRDNEQFF	TGCGCCAGCAGCTTGGGGCCGGGTGGGCGAGACAATGAGCAGTTCTTC	.	few	TRBJ2-1	TRBV5-1
CASSLAKAAQNTGELFF	TGTGCCAGCAGCTTAGCGAAGGCCGCCCAGAACACCGGGGAGCTGTTTTTT	.	.	TRBJ2-2	TRBV7-6
CASILSQGQTLTEAFF	TGTGCCAGCATACTTTCGCAAGGACAGACCCTCACTGAAGCTTTCTTT	.	.	TRBJ1-1	TRBV28
CASSSPSAGRNEQFF	TGTGCCAGCAGCTCCCCCTCGGCAGGCCGAAATGAGCAGTTCTTC	.	few	TRBJ2-1	TRBV7-9
CASTQAGGNWFF	TGTGCCAGCACGCAAGCGGGGGGGAATTGGTTCTTC	TRBD2	.	TRBJ2-1	TRBV6-2/TRBV6-3
CASSPLDMDEQFF	TGTGCCAGCAGCCCCCTAGACATGGATGAGCAGTTCTTC	.	.	TRBJ2-1	TRBV21-1
CASLSGIRRGEQFF	TGTGCCAGCCTTTCGGGTATCAGAAGGGGTGAGCAGTTCTTC	.	many	TRBJ2-1	TRBV12-3/TRBV12-4
CASSYDRGQETQYF	TGTGCCAGCAGCTACGACAGGGGGCAAGAGACCCAGTACTTC	TRBD1	many	TRBJ2-5	TRBV12-3/TRBV12-4
CASSGRTSVPGELFF	TGTGCCAGCAGCGGGAGGACTAGCGTCCCCGGGGAGCTGTTTTTT	TRBD2	many	TRBJ2-2	TRBV9
CSAEGAGETQYF	TGCAGTGCCGAGGGGGCCGGAGAGACCCAGTACTTC	TRBD1	many	TRBJ2-5	TRBV20-1
CASSLGQGISRRIYGYTF	TGTGCCAGCAGCTTAGGCCAAGGGATCTCTCGCAGGATCTATGGCTACACCTTC	.	few	TRBJ1-2	TRBV7-2
CSARDRVNSYEQYF	TGCAGTGCTCGGGACAGGGTTAACTCCTACGAGCAGTACTTC	TRBD1	.	TRBJ2-7	TRBV20-1
CASTLSDGGSNTIYF	TGTGCCAGCACCCTCTCTGATGGAGGTTCAAACACCATATATTTT	.	.	TRBJ1-3	TRBV6-1
CASSSGALAPIRPTDTQYF	TGCGCCAGCAGCTCCGGGGCACTAGCGCCCATTAGGCCCACAGATACGCAGTATTTT	TRBD2	.	TRBJ2-3	TRBV5-1
CASSYSLAIFYEQYF	TGTGCCAGCAGTTACTCACTAGCAATATTCTACGAGCAGTACTTC	.	few	TRBJ2-7	TRBV28
CASSLDHGNTQYF	TGTGCCAGCAGCTTAGATCATGGAAATACGCAGTATTTT	.	.	TRBJ2-3	TRBV11-2
CSARSSGGRHQPQHF	TGCAGTGCTAGATCGTCGGGGGGGCGGCATCAGCCCCAGCATTTT	.	many	TRBJ1-5	TRBV20-1
CASSVKGGAYEQYF	TGTGCCAGCAGTGTGAAGGGGGGGGCCTACGAGCAGTACTTC	.	many	TRBJ2-7	TRBV6-1
CASSLKAGSEQYF	TGTGCCAGCAGCTTAAAGGCGGGATCCGAGCAGTACTTC	.	few	TRBJ2-7	TRBV7-3
CASSFRNPLPDTQYF	TGCGCCAGCAGCTTCAGGAATCCCCTCCCAGATACGCAGTATTTT	.	.	TRBJ2-3	TRBV5-1
CASSFAAGAYNEQFF	TGTGCCAGCAGCTTTGCTGCGGGGGCCTACAATGAGCAGTTCTTC	TRBD2	few	TRBJ2-1	TRBV11-3
CSAYGVYNEQFF	TGCAGTGCTTACGGGGTGTACAATGAGCAGTTCTTC	.	.	TRBJ2-1	TRBV20-1
CASSQAGSSYEQYF	TGTGCCAGCAGCCAAGCAGGGAGCTCCTACGAGCAGTACTTC	.	few	TRBJ2-7	TRBV14
CASSLGRGGELFF	TGTGCCAGCAGTTTAGGACGGGGCGGGGAGCTGTTTTTT	.	few	TRBJ2-2	TRBV12-3/TRBV12-4
CSVQGTYEQYF	TGCAGCGTTCAGGGGACCTACGAGCAGTACTTC	.	many	TRBJ2-7	TRBV29-1
CASSILAVQETQYF	TGTGCCAGCAGTATCCTAGCGGTCCAAGAGACCCAGTACTTC	TRBD2	many	TRBJ2-5	TRBV12-3/TRBV12-4
CASSVLAGGQHTGELFF	TGTGCCAGCAGCGTACTAGCGGGGGGGCAACATACCGGGGAGCTGTTTTTT	TRBD2	.	TRBJ2-2	TRBV9
CSASSLGDQRTRQGEQYF	TGCAGTGCTAGTTCGTTGGGGGACCAGAGAACCCGACAGGGGGAGCAGTACTTC	TRBD1	.	TRBJ2-7	TRBV20-1
CASSMDIAGAYNEQFF	TGCGCCAGCAGCATGGATATAGCGGGGGCCTACAATGAGCAGTTCTTC	TRBD2	few	TRBJ2-1	TRBV5-1
CASSLSGNLNSPLHF	TGTGCCAGCAGCTTGTCCGGGAATCTAAATTCACCCCTCCACTTT	.	.	TRBJ1-6	TRBV5-6
CATSDLNLSGYNEQFF	TGTGCCACCAGTGATTTGAACCTTTCCGGATACAATGAGCAGTTCTTC	.	.	TRBJ2-1	TRBV24-1
CASSQEAGSPYNEQFF	TGTGCCAGCAGCCAAGAGGCGGGGAGTCCCTACAATGAGCAGTTCTTC	.	.	TRBJ2-1	TRBV3-1
CSAATSSDEQFF	TGCAGTGCTGCGACTAGCTCCGATGAGCAGTTCTTC	TRBD2	many	TRBJ2-1	TRBV20-1